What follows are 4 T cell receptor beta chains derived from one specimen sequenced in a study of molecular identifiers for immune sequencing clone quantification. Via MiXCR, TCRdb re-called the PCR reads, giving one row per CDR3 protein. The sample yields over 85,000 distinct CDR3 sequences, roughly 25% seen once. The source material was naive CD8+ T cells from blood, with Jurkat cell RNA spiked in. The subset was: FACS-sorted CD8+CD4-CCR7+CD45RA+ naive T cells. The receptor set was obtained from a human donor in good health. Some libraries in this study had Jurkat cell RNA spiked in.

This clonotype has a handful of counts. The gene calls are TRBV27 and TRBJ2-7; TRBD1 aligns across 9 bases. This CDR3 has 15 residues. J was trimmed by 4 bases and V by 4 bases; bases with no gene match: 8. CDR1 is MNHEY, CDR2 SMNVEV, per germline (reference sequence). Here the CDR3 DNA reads TGTGCCAGCAGTTCGGGACAGGGTTCACTATACGAGCAGTACTTC. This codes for CASSSGQGSLYEQYF.

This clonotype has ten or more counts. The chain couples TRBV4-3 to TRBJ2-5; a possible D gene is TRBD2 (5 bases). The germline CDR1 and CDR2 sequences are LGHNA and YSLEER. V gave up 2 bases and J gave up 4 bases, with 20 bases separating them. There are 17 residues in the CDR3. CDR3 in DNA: TGCGCCAGCAGCCAAAGTGGAATGCGGGCTCGAGGAGAGACCCAGTACTTC. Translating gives CASSQSGMRARGETQYF.

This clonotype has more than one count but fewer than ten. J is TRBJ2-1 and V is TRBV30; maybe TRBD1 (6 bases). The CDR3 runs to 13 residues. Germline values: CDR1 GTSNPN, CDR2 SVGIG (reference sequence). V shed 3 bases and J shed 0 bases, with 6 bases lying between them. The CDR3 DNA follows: TGTGCCTGGAGGGACAGCTCCTACAATGAGCAGTTCTTC. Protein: CAWRDSSYNEQFF.

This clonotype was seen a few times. Written as DNA, the CDR3 is TGTGCCAGTAGTACCCAGACAGGGCCCCTGGAGACTGAAGCTTTCTTT. The encoded protein is CASSTQTGPLETEAFF. The rearrangement links TRBV19 to TRBJ1-1; 7 bases match TRBD1. The CDR3 totals 16 residues. V dropped 4 bases and J dropped 5; count of bases not matched to a gene: 13. Germline V gene data show CDR1 as LNHDA and CDR2 as SQIVND (reference sequence).